Below are 14 T cell receptor beta chains sequenced from a single sample in a study of T cell repertoires in cytomegalovirus infection. These receptors have no identified antigens. TCRdb re-called the reads with MiXCR, one entry per CDR3 protein. The sample includes around 900,000 distinct CDR3 sequences, approximately 31% of them seen just once. Sequencing used cultured CD8+ T cells from PBMCs, obtained from culture after CMV antigen stimulation. The receptors here all came from a human donor in good health (CMV status not recorded). Some clones in this sample may be carry-over from other donors' samples.

This clonotype came up many times. The chain carries TRBV6-1 and TRBJ1-5; D gene ambiguous. Germline V gene sequence: CDR1 MNHNS, CDR2 SASEGT. Between the trimmed V and J ends, which lost 4 bases and 7 bases, there was a span of 20 bases. This CDR3 is 16 amino acids long. CDR3 coding DNA: TGTGCCAGCAGTGGTGATGGCAGCGGGCCTGGCCAGCCCCAGCATTTT. The encoded protein is CASSGDGSGPGQPQHF.

This clonotype was counted many times. The J gene is TRBJ2-1, the V gene TRBV6-1; 11 nucleotides line up with TRBD1. The germline CDR1 and CDR2 sequences are MNHNS and SASEGT. V lost 4 bases and J lost 8; bases outside the gene matches: 16. The CDR3 consists of 18 residues. The CDR3 region has the DNA TGTGCCAGCAGTGGGAAAGGGGTATCGGGACAGGGGGTGTATGAGCAGTTCTTC. It encodes CASSGKGVSGQGVYEQFF.

This clonotype was detected ten times or more. This chain connects TRBV19 to TRBJ2-2, with 9 bases lining up with TRBD1. J lost 8 bases, V lost 5 bases, and 18 bases had no gene match. This CDR3 contains 18 residues. Germline values: CDR1 LNHDA, CDR2 SQIVND (reference sequence). CDR3 amino acids: CASSALSGTGYLSGELFF. CDR3 DNA: TGTGCCAGTAGTGCCTTGAGTGGGACAGGGTATTTGTCGGGGGAGCTGTTTTTT.

The table lists this clonotype with a few counts. V and J are TRBV28 and TRBJ1-2, with D possibly TRBD1 on 6 matching bases. Trimming cost V 3 bases and J 5 bases, with 7 bases left between them. The germline V gene has CDR1 MDHEN and CDR2 SYDVKM. This CDR3 has 12 amino acids. The CDR3 region is CASSFRGYGYTF. Written as DNA, the CDR3 is TGTGCCAGCAGTTTCAGGGGTTATGGCTACACCTTC.

This clonotype was counted between two and nine times. The chain links TRBV6-1 to TRBJ2-1, with 8 nucleotides matching TRBD1. Germline V lookup: CDR1 MNHNS, CDR2 SASEGT. V gave up 6 bases and J gave up 3 bases; unmatched junction bases: 10. The CDR3 sequence is 16 residues long. The CDR3 DNA reads TGTGCCAGCAGCCACCCGGACAGGGACGACTACAATGAGCAGTTCTTC. Translated: CASSHPDRDDYNEQFF.

The rearrangement links TRBV2 to TRBJ1-2; D gene unclear. The germline CDR1 and CDR2 sequences are SNHLY and FYNNEI. The CDR3 has 10 amino acids. Trimming took 4 bases from V and 5 from J, leaving 2 bases between them. CDR3: CASSVYGYTF. The CDR3 DNA is TGTGCCAGCAGTGTTTATGGCTACACCTTC. Full variable domain (missing parts from reference TRBV2 and TRBJ1-2): EPEVTQTPSHQVTQMGQEVILRCVPISNHLYFYWYRQILGQKVEFLVSFYNNEISEKSEIFDDQFSVERPDGSNFTLKIRSTKLEDSAMYFCASSVYGYTFGSGTRLTVV.

This sequence joins TRBV19 and TRBJ2-1; no clear D. Trimming removed 6 bases from V and 3 bases from J, with 12 bases in between. The CDR3 extends over 14 amino acids. From germline, CDR1 is LNHDA and CDR2 SQIVND (reference sequence). The CDR3 sequence: CASRAGWGYNEQFF. The CDR3 coding sequence is TGTGCCAGTAGGGCAGGCTGGGGCTACAATGAGCAGTTCTTC.

The gene calls are TRBV11-2 and TRBJ2-7, with D possibly being TRBD1 or TRBD2 (5 bases each). The CDR3 consists of 16 residues. Trimming shortened V by 0 bases and J by 5 bases, and 17 bases separated the two germline ends. Germline CDR1 and CDR2: SGHAT and FQNNGV. The CDR3 sequence: CASSLETPLGVNEQYF. CDR3 DNA sequence: TGTGCCAGCAGCTTAGAAACCCCGCTGGGGGTCAACGAGCAGTACTTC.

A few counts support this clonotype. The chain has TRBV7-6 and TRBJ2-2; TRBD2 might be the D (6 bases). The V and J ends lost 2 bases and 0 bases respectively, with 13 bases between them. The germline gives CDR1 SGHVS, CDR2 FNYEAQ. This CDR3 region has 17 residues. The CDR3 DNA reads as TGTGCCAGCAGCTTAAATCCGGGGGAACCGAACACCGGGGAGCTGTTTTTT. Its protein product is CASSLNPGEPNTGELFF.

The gene calls are TRBV10-1 and TRBJ1-1; D gene ambiguous. This CDR3 is 15 amino acids long. Germline CDR1 is WNHNN and CDR2 is SYGVQD (reference sequence). Trimming pared 0 bases from V and 14 bases from J, leaving 22 bases between. The CDR3: CASSESTEGLITLFF. For the CDR3, the DNA is TGCGCCAGCAGTGAGTCGACGGAGGGATTGATCACCCTATTCTTT.

This clonotype was observed once. This sequence joins TRBV5-4 and TRBJ1-3; no firm D call. The CDR3 is made up of 18 amino acids. In germline, CDR1 is SGHNT, CDR2 YYREEE (reference sequence). V was clipped by 5 bases and J by 0 bases, with 21 bases between them. CDR3 amino acids: CASSSAPGLQLSGNTIYF. CDR3 nucleotides: TGTGCCAGCAGTTCGGCTCCCGGACTACAGCTCTCTGGAAACACCATATATTTT.

The chain has TRBV20-1 and TRBJ2-1, with D perhaps matching TRBD2 (6 bases). V lost 0 bases and J 0 bases, leaving 15 bases between the germline ends. The CDR3 has 17 residues. Looked up from germline, CDR1 is DFQATT and CDR2 is SNEGSKA (reference sequence). The CDR3 here is CSARDTGGTSSYNEQFF. CDR3 coding DNA: TGCAGTGCTAGAGACACGGGCGGGACGAGCTCCTACAATGAGCAGTTCTTC.

This rearrangement joins TRBV9 to TRBJ2-3; 12 nucleotides match TRBD2. Germline V gene sequence: CDR1 SGDLS, CDR2 YYNGEE. This CDR3 comprises 17 residues. V lost 4 bases and J lost 8; bases outside the gene matches: 14. The CDR3 reads CASSRGEPGLAGSTQYF. The CDR3 DNA sequence: TGTGCCAGCAGCAGGGGGGAACCGGGACTAGCGGGTTCTACGCAGTATTTT.

This clonotype was detected many times. This rearrangement joins TRBV6-2 or TRBV6-3 to TRBJ2-5; no clear D gene. Trimming left V 6 bases short and J 5 bases short, with 4 bases between. The CDR3 contains 10 residues. Germline loops: CDR1 MNHEY, CDR2 SVGEGT. The chain's CDR3 is CASSRETQYF. CDR3 coding DNA: TGTGCCAGCAGCCGTGAGACCCAGTACTTC.